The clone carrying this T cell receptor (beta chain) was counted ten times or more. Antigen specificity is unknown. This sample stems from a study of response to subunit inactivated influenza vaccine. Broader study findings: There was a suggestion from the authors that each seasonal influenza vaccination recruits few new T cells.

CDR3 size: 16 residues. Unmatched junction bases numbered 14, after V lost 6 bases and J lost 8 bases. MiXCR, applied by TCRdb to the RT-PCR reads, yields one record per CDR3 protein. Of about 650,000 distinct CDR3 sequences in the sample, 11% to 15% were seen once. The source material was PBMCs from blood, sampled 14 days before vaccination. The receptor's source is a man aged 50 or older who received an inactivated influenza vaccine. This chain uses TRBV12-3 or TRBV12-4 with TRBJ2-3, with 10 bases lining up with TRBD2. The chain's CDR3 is CASSQSSGSSPATQYF. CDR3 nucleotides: TGTGCCAGCAGCCAATCTAGCGGGAGTTCCCCAGCTACGCAGTATTTT.